This TCR beta chain is from a study of early T cells in non-severe SARS-CoV-2 infection. As for the study in general: With bulk RNA from unsorted whole blood as input, sequencing yielded unpaired chains. General study findings and limits: Lookups in VDJdb leaned toward anti-spike CD8 responses and missed private and CD4 specificities.

The TCR library protocol attached unique molecular identifiers to the individual cDNA molecules. Using its own MiXCR run on the 5' RACE reads, TCRdb lists one record per CDR3 protein. The table lists 75,000 to 80,000 distinct CDR3 sequences, about 16% of them singletons, with roughly 2.7% in the top ten. Regarding this clonotype: Its antigen is unknown.

Germline CDR1 reads SGHDT; CDR2 reads YYEEEE. The CDR3 loop spans 12 amino acids. V was cut by 2 bases and J by 2 bases, with 3 bases left in between. The sequence was collected from an adult who was a healthcare worker with PCR-confirmed SARS-CoV-2 infection or an uninfected control (not recorded which). Sequencing was carried out using whole blood. The V gene is TRBV5-6, the J gene TRBJ2-3, with D unclear. This CDR3 reads CASSFNTDTQYF. CDR3 DNA sequence: TGTGCCAGCAGCTTCAACACAGATACGCAGTATTTT.